These T cell receptor beta chains were read from a single sample in a study of T cell responses to AZD1222 COVID-19 vaccine. Sequencing was performed with immunoSEQ multiplex PCR; in TCRdb, only in-frame clones are kept and a portion is missing. The sample has 140,000 to 150,000 clones, 75% to 90% seen once. The sequenced sample was peripheral blood, obtained on day 0 of AZD1222 vaccination. These receptors were collected from an adult in good health. Each CDR3 is given with its conserved first and last residue. A D gene is named only where the DNA matches it firmly. The size entry is marked missing in some rows and otherwise reads once, few, many or a size class.

clone_size j_call v_call d_call cdr3_length cdr3_aa cdr3_nt
NA TRBJ1-2 TRBV15 NA 14 CATSRGLEDYGYTF TGTGCCACCAGCAGGGGTCTAGAGGACTATGGCTACACCTTC
NA TRBJ2-2 TRBV24-1 NA 15 CATSPLGADTGELFF TGTGCCACCAGCCCTTTGGGGGCGGACACCGGGGAGCTGTTTTTT
NA TRBJ2-3 TRBV7-9 NA 12 CASTKKVDTQYF TGTGCCAGCACAAAAAAGGTAGATACGCAGTATTTT
NA TRBJ1-1 TRBV19 TRBD1 14 CASIGRTGDTEAFF TGTGCCAGTATAGGTCGGACAGGAGACACTGAAGCTTTCTTT
NA TRBJ1-6 TRBV7-2 NA 14 CASSLEVPNSPLHF TGTGCCAGCAGCTTAGAGGTCCCGAATTCACCCCTCCACTTT
NA TRBJ1-5 TRBV7-9 NA 13 CASSLATWEAQHF TGTGCCAGCAGCTTAGCAACGTGGGAGGCCCAGCATTTT
few TRBJ2-2 TRBV7-6 NA 15 CASSLVSGVTGELFF TGTGCCAGCAGCTTAGTCAGTGGGGTAACCGGGGAGCTGTTTTTT
NA TRBJ2-1 TRBV27 TRBD2 15 CASSFGLAIGYEQFF TGTGCCAGCAGTTTCGGACTAGCGATTGGCTATGAGCAGTTCTTC
NA TRBJ2-1 TRBV30 TRBD2 16 CAWSVQTSGFYNEQFF TGTGCCTGGAGTGTCCAGACTAGCGGATTCTACAATGAGCAGTTCTTC
NA TRBJ2-1 TRBV14 NA 12 CASTPRSGEQFF TGTGCCAGCACCCCAAGGAGCGGTGAGCAGTTCTTC
NA TRBJ2-7 TRBV9 NA 16 CASSVDQVAAAYEQYF TGTGCCAGCAGCGTCGATCAGGTAGCGGCCGCCTACGAGCAGTACTTC
NA TRBJ1-5 TRBV9 NA 20 CASRQRRASGAGPHNQPQHF TGTGCCAGCAGGCAGCGTAGAGCTAGTGGGGCAGGCCCCCACAATCAGCCCCAGCATTTT
NA TRBJ1-1 TRBV3-1/TRBV3-2 TRBD1 15 CASSPGQGAWAEAFF TGTGCCAGCAGCCCCGGACAGGGGGCATGGGCTGAAGCTTTCTTT
NA TRBJ2-1 TRBV30 TRBD2 15 CAWSVLLAAYNEQFF TGTGCCTGGAGTGTATTGCTAGCGGCCTACAATGAGCAGTTCTTC
once TRBJ2-3 TRBV19 NA 14 CASSIQGNTDTQYF TGTGCCAGTAGTATCCAGGGCAACACAGATACGCAGTATTTT
NA TRBJ1-1 TRBV7-2 TRBD1 16 CASSSRTGGVNTEAFF TGTGCCAGCAGCTCCCGGACAGGGGGCGTGAACACTGAAGCTTTCTTT
NA TRBJ1-1 TRBV19 NA 13 CATRNRANTEAFF TGTGCCACCCGCAACAGGGCGAACACTGAAGCTTTCTTT
NA TRBJ2-2 TRBV6-5 NA 15 CASMYRVGLSGELFF TGTGCCAGCATGTACCGCGTAGGTTTATCGGGGGAGCTGTTTTTT
NA TRBJ2-7 TRBV11-2 TRBD2 17 CASSDISGRVRSYEQYF TGTGCCAGCAGCGATATTAGCGGGAGGGTCCGCTCCTACGAGCAGTACTTC
NA TRBJ1-1 TRBV12-5 NA 16 CASGLWPPTGNTEAFF TGTGCTAGTGGTTTGTGGCCTCCCACAGGGAACACTGAAGCTTTCTTT
NA TRBJ2-2 TRBV28 NA 11 CASSLERELFF TGTGCCAGCAGCCTCGAGAGGGAGCTGTTTTTT
NA TRBJ2-7 TRBV25-1 NA 14 CASSLAGLSYEQYF TGTGCCAGCTCATTAGCAGGCCTATCCTACGAGCAGTACTTC
NA TRBJ2-7 TRBV4-2 TRBD1 16 CASSQDPGTGDYEQYF TGTGCCAGCAGCCAAGATCCCGGGACAGGGGATTACGAGCAGTACTTC
NA TRBJ2-3 TRBV7-2 TRBD2 18 CASSFRLAGAANTDTQYF TGTGCCAGCAGCTTTCGACTAGCGGGGGCCGCGAACACAGATACGCAGTATTTT
NA TRBJ1-5 TRBV6-5 NA 13 CASSPSRWEPQHF TGTGCCAGCAGTCCTTCGAGGTGGGAGCCCCAGCATTTT
NA TRBJ2-7 TRBV6-5 TRBD1 14 CASSPDRDNYEQYF TGTGCCAGCAGCCCGGACAGGGATAACTACGAGCAGTACTTC
NA TRBJ1-1 TRBV7-8 TRBD1 14 CASSWDRGGTEAFF TGTGCCAGCAGCTGGGACAGGGGAGGGACTGAAGCTTTCTTT
NA TRBJ2-7 TRBV10-2 NA 14 CASSESSGTYEQYF TGCGCCAGCAGTGAGTCTAGCGGAACCTACGAGCAGTACTTC
NA TRBJ1-1 TRBV24-1 NA 13 CATSDRRTAEAFF TGTGCCACCAGTGACCGAAGGACAGCCGAAGCTTTCTTT